This T cell receptor (beta chain) originates from a study of T-cell memory formation after mild COVID-19. Background on the study: Largely, the TCR clusters proved donor specific.

TCRdb used MiXCR to reprocess the 5' RACE reads, holding one entry per CDR3 protein. Altogether 55,000 to 70,000 distinct CDR3 sequences are present, 25% to 35% being singletons, with the ten largest covering 35% to 45%. Study-wide results and limits: There were some responding clones in pre-infection memory, which suggested that cross-reactive memory had joined.

This clonotype was counted many times. Its target is not known. CDR1 is SGHRS, CDR2 YFSETQ, per germline. This CDR3 has 14 residues. The V segment lost 0 bases and the J segment 8 bases; nucleotides outside the gene matches: 5. The chain combines TRBV5-1 with TRBJ2-1, with 7 positions matching TRBD1. The specimen sequenced was PBMCs or a T cell subset sorted from them (not recorded which). This receptor was obtained from a man aged 18 to 35 who had mild COVID-19 (a few samples of this study predate the infection). Cell type and time point are not known. CDR3 nucleotides: TGCGCCAGCAGCTTGGAGGGGGCCCCCGATGAGCAGTTCTTC. Translating it yields CASSLEGAPDEQFF.